This T cell receptor beta chain was identified during a study of shared clonotypes between healthy human individuals. About the research overall: A donor's plate count was three for CD4 naive and three for CD4 memory; CD8 naive had two and CD8 memory one. General study points: Sharing across four donors was highest in naive CD4 (approximately 5%) and lowest in memory CD8 (0.4%).

Profiled with immunoSEQ multiplex PCR; TCRdb holds only in-frame clones, not every one. In the table there are some 95,000 clones, 60% to 75% of which are singletons. Turning to this clone: Its antigen is not identified.

Sequencing was done on a sample of memory CD8+ T cells sorted from blood. As for subset: CD45RO+ cells pooled with CCR7-negative TemRA cells. The TCR originated in a man younger than 45 in good health.

The CDR3 loop reads CASSFRQGAGEKLFF. CDR3 in DNA: TGCGCCAGCAGCTTCCGACAGGGGGCCGGCGAAAAACTGTTTTTT. The chain recombines TRBV5-1 with TRBJ1-4; 10 bases are a match to TRBD1. The length of the CDR3 is 15 residues. Germline CDR1 and CDR2: SGHRS and YFSETQ. The ends lost 2 bases at V and 8 bases at J; junction bases unmatched: 6. The full variable domain, rest sourced from reference TRBV5-1 and TRBJ1-4, is KAGVTQTPRYLIKTRGQQVTLSCSPISGHRSVSWYQQTPGQGLQFLFEYFSETQRNKGNFPGRFSGRQFSNSRSEMNVSTLELGDSALYLCASSFRQGAGEKLFFGSGTQLSVL.